Presented here are 17 T cell receptor beta chains from one specimen sequenced in a study of blood T cell repertoires in COVID-19. TCRdb's copy holds only in-frame clones and misses some; the assay was immunoSEQ multiplex PCR. Here the sample spans a few hundred thousand clones, about 88% being singletons. Source material: peripheral blood. These receptors were taken from a woman aged 55-69 years with acute or convalescent COVID-19.

This chain links TRBV5-1 with TRBJ2-5, with 12 positions matching TRBD2. With V trimmed by 3 bases and J by 3 bases, 6 bases remained unmatched. CDR1 is SGHRS, CDR2 YFSETQ, per germline. The CDR3 is made up of 16 amino acids. In DNA, the CDR3 is TGCGCCAGCAGCTCCTGGGCTAGCGGGAGGGAAGAGACCCAGTACTTC. It codes for CASSSWASGREETQYF.

The chain's CDR3 is CASSLAREGSYEQYF. The DNA for the CDR3 is TGTGCCAGCAGCTTAGCCAGGGAGGGCTCCTACGAGCAGTACTTC. The rearrangement links TRBV7-9 to TRBJ2-7, with TRBD2 matching 7 bases. The germline gives CDR1 SEHNR, CDR2 FQNEAQ (reference sequence). The CDR3 totals 15 residues. After removal of 0 bases from V and 0 bases from J, the junction contained 2 bases not matched to a gene. Using reference TRBV7-9 and TRBJ2-7 for the parts outside the CDR3, the full variable domain is DTGVSQNPRHKITKRGQNVTFRCDPISEHNRLYWYRQTLGQGPEFLTYFQNEAQLEKSRLLSDRFSAERPKGSFSTLEIQRTEQGDSAMYLCASSLAREGSYEQYFGPGTRLTVT.

This clone is a singleton in its sample. The chain uses TRBV7-2 and TRBJ2-7; TRBD1 agrees at 7 bases. CDR1 is SGHTA, CDR2 FQGNSA, per germline. The CDR3 runs to 15 residues. V lost 1 base, J lost 2 bases, and 5 bases stayed unmatched. The CDR3 sequence is CASSLDGTATYEQYF. In DNA form, the CDR3 reads TGTGCCAGCAGCTTAGATGGGACAGCGACCTACGAGCAGTACTTC.

The chain links TRBV5-6 to TRBJ2-4; TRBD1 agrees at 8 bases. V dropped 4 bases and J dropped 3; count of bases not matched to a gene: 9. This CDR3 is built from 16 residues. In germline, CDR1 is SGHDT, CDR2 YYEEEE. The CDR3 DNA is TGTGCCAGCAGCCCGTCCGGGACAGGCCTCAAAAACATTCAGTACTTC. This gives the protein CASSPSGTGLKNIQYF.

The J gene is TRBJ2-7, the V gene TRBV18, with a weak D call TRBD1 (6 bases). The V end was cut by 1 base, the J end by 4 bases, with 11 bases between. CDR3 length equals 14 residues. Germline assignment: CDR1 KGHSH and CDR2 LQKENI. The CDR3 region has the DNA TGTGCCAGCTCACCACTCCGGGACACTTACGAGCAGTACTTC. Its translation is CASSPLRDTYEQYF.

The genes are TRBV27 and TRBJ2-1; D is possibly TRBD2 (5 bases). The V gene's germline CDR1 is MNHEY and CDR2 SMNVEV (reference sequence). V was cut by 11 bases and J by 4 bases, with 12 bases left in between. The CDR3 has 12 amino acids. CDR3 sequence (DNA): TGTGCCGCCGGGAAGATTTACAATGAGCAGTTCTTC. As protein: CAAGKIYNEQFF.

The genes are TRBV2 and TRBJ2-2, with 8 bases matching TRBD2. With 9 bases clipped from V and 2 bases from J, the junction kept 5 bases outside the gene matches. The germline V gene encodes CDR1 SNHLY and CDR2 FYNNEI. CDR3 length: 14 residues. CDR3 region: CASLTSANTGELFF. CDR3 nucleotide sequence: TGTGCCAGTTTGACTAGCGCAAACACCGGGGAGCTGTTTTTT.

The chain joins TRBV18 to TRBJ2-2; 9 nucleotides match TRBD2. This CDR3 spans 18 amino acids. After removal of 2 bases from V and 0 bases from J, the junction contained 7 bases not matched to a gene. Germline V gives CDR1 KGHSH, CDR2 LQKENI. The CDR3 protein is CASSPTASGNANTGELFF. CDR3 nucleotides: TGTGCCAGCTCACCAACGGCTAGCGGGAATGCGAACACCGGGGAGCTGTTTTTT.

The chain links TRBV2 to TRBJ2-3, with D possibly being TRBD2 (6 bases). The CDR3 length is 15 residues. Trimming took off 5 bases at V and 6 bases at J, with 18 bases between the two ends. Germline V lookup: CDR1 SNHLY, CDR2 FYNNEI. The CDR3 sequence: CASSYLAPDGDTQYF. CDR3 DNA: TGTGCCAGCAGTTATCTAGCGCCCGACGGCGATACGCAGTATTTT. The whole variable domain, filled in from reference TRBV2 and TRBJ2-3, reads EPEVTQTPSHQVTQMGQEVILRCVPISNHLYFYWYRQILGQKVEFLVSFYNNEISEKSEIFDDQFSVERPDGSNFTLKIRSTKLEDSAMYFCASSYLAPDGDTQYFGPGTRLTVL.

This chain uses TRBV5-1 with TRBJ2-6; possible D gene TRBD1, 5 bases. Trimming cost V 0 bases and J 2 bases, with 15 bases left between them. CDR3 length: 18 amino acids. Looked up from germline, CDR1 is SGHRS and CDR2 is YFSETQ. This chain's CDR3 is CASSLVQGIGTGANVLTF. CDR3 coding DNA: TGCGCCAGCAGCTTGGTCCAGGGCATCGGAACTGGGGCCAACGTCCTGACTTTC.

The chain employs TRBV7-2 and TRBJ1-1, with D unresolved. Germline V lookup: CDR1 SGHTA, CDR2 FQGNSA. Between the trimmed V and J ends, which lost 0 bases and 8 bases, there was a span of 13 bases. CDR3 length: 14 residues. CDR3 residues: CASSLAHAGGEAFF. The DNA of the CDR3 is TGTGCCAGCAGCTTAGCGCATGCCGGAGGGGAAGCTTTCTTT.

The gene calls are TRBV14 and TRBJ2-3, with D maybe TRBD1 (6 bases). With 4 bases removed from V and 6 bases from J, the gap between germline ends came to 14 bases. The CDR3 runs 14 residues. Per germline, CDR1 SGHDN and CDR2 FVKESK. The CDR3 nucleotides read TGTGCCAGCAGCCCTCACCTAAGGGGGGATACGCAGTATTTT. It translates to CASSPHLRGDTQYF.

The chain combines TRBV4-2 with TRBJ2-5; 11 nucleotides agree with TRBD2. The CDR3 covers 15 residues. The V segment lost 0 bases and the J segment 5 bases; nucleotides outside the gene matches: 2. Germline CDR1 is LGHNA and CDR2 is YNFKEQ. CDR3 sequence (DNA): TGTGCCAGCAGCCAAGATAGCGGGGGGGCGGAGACCCAGTACTTC. As protein: CASSQDSGGAETQYF.

This chain uses TRBV15 with TRBJ1-5, with D perhaps TRBD1 (5 bases). This CDR3 is built from 15 residues. Germline V gives CDR1 LNHNV, CDR2 YYDKDF (reference sequence). V was trimmed by 8 bases and J by 0 bases, leaving 14 bases between them. CDR3 protein: CATHHGGYSNQPQHF. CDR3 DNA: TGTGCCACCCACCATGGGGGGTATAGCAATCAGCCCCAGCATTTT. The whole variable domain, remainder taken from reference TRBV15 and TRBJ1-5, is DAMVIQNPRYQVTQFGKPVTLSCSQTLNHNVMYWYQQKSSQAPKLLFHYYDKDFNNEADTPDNFQSRRPNTSFCFLDIRSPGLGDTAMYLCATHHGGYSNQPQHFGDGTRLSIL.

This clone showed up just once. The chain is built from TRBV19 and TRBJ1-3; D gene uncertain. This CDR3 contains 15 residues. Deletions cut 3 bases from V and 0 bases from J, with 9 bases between. CDR1 and CDR2 from the germline V gene are LNHDA and SQIVND (reference sequence). The CDR3 reads CASSIPGSSGNTIYF. The CDR3 DNA reads TGTGCCAGTAGTATTCCGGGGAGCTCTGGAAACACCATATATTTT.

This clone was seen once. This sequence joins TRBV19 and TRBJ1-1, with D tentatively TRBD1 (5 bases). Germline V gives CDR1 LNHDA, CDR2 SQIVND (reference sequence). The CDR3 has 15 residues. Trimming removed 4 bases at V and 1 base at J, with 13 bases between. The CDR3 here is CASSKDRGTNTEAFF. CDR3 bases: TGTGCCAGTAGTAAAGACAGAGGAACGAACACTGAAGCTTTCTTT.

This sequence joins TRBV10-3 and TRBJ2-2, with 9 bases matching TRBD2. V dropped 11 bases and J dropped 6; count of bases not matched to a gene: 10. The CDR3 covers 14 residues. CDR1 and CDR2 from the germline V gene are ENHRY and SYGVKD. CDR3 DNA: TGTGCCGCCGCGGGCGGGGGGGCCGCCGGGGAGCTGTTTTTT. It translates to CAAAGGGAAGELFF.